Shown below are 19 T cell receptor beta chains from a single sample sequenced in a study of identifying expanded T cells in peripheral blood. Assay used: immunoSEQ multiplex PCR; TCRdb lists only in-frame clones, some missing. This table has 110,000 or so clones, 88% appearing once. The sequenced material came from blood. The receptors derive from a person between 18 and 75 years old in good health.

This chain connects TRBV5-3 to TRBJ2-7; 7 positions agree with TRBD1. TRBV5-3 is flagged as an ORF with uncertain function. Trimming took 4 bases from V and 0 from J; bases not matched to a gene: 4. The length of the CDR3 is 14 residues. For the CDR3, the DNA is TGTGCCAGAAGCGTGACAGGGTGCTCCTACGAGCAGTACTTC. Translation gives CARSVTGCSYEQYF.

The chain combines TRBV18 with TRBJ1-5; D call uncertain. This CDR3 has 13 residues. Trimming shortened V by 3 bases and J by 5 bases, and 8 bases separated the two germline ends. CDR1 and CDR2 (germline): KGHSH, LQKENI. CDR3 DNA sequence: TGTGCCAGCTCACCGAAGAAGGATCAGCCCCAGCATTTT. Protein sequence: CASSPKKDQPQHF.

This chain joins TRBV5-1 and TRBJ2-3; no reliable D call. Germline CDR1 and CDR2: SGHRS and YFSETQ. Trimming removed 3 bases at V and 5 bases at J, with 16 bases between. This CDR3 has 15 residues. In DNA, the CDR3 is TGCGCCAGCAGCTCGGAACAACCCGAAAGAGATACGCAGTATTTT. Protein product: CASSSEQPERDTQYF.

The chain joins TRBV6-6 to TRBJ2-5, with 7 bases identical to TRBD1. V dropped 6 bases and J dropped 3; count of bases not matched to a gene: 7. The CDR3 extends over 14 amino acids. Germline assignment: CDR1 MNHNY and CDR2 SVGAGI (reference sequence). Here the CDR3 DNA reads TGTGCCAGCAGAACCGGGACAGCTAAAGAGACCCAGTACTTC. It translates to CASRTGTAKETQYF.

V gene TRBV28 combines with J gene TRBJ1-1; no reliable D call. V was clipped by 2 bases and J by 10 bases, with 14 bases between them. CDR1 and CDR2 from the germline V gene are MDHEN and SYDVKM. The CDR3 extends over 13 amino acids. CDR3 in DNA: TGTGCCAGCAGTTTAAACAGTCTCCCCGGAGCTTTCTTT. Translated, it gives CASSLNSLPGAFF. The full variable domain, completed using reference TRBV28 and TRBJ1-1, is DVKVTQSSRYLVKRTGEKVFLECVQDMDHENMFWYRQDPGLGLRLIYFSYDVKMKEKGDIPEGYSVSREKKERFSLILESASTNQTSMYLCASSLNSLPGAFFGQGTRLTVV.

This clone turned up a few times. CDR3 sequence: CASSQGVSRSYNEQFF. The CDR3 DNA follows: TGCGCCAGCAGCCAAGGGGTCAGCCGCTCCTACAATGAGCAGTTCTTC. The chain links TRBV4-1 to TRBJ2-1; D unclear. This CDR3 has 16 amino acids. The germline V gene encodes CDR1 MGHRA and CDR2 YSYEKL. The V end was cut by 1 base, the J end by 0 bases, with 10 bases between.

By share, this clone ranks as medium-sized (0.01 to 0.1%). CDR3 DNA sequence: TGTGCCAGCAGCTTGGGGGACTTCTACGAGCAGTACTTC. Residues: CASSLGDFYEQYF. J is TRBJ2-7 and V is TRBV5-6, with TRBD2 as a possible D gene (6 bases). With 0 bases removed from V and 3 bases from J, the gap between germline ends came to 7 bases. Germline V lookup: CDR1 SGHDT, CDR2 YYEEEE. This CDR3 has 13 residues.

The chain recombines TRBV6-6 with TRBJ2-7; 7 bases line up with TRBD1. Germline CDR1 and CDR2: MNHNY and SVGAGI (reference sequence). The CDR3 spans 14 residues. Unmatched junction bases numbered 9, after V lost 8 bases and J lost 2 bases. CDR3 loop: CASVRNRGTYEQYF. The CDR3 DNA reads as TGTGCCAGCGTCAGGAACAGGGGTACCTACGAGCAGTACTTC.

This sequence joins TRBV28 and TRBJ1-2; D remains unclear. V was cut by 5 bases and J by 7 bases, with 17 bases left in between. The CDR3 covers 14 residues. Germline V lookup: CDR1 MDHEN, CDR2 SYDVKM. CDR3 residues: CASSPRAGRIGYTF. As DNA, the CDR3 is TGTGCCAGCAGTCCCCGGGCGGGGAGAATTGGCTACACCTTC.

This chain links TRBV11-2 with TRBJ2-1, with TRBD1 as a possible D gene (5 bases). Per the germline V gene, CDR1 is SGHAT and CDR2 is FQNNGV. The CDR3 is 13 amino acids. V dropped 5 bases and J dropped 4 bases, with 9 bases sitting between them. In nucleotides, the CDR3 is TGTGCCAGCAGCGCCCGACAGTACAATGAGCAGTTCTTC. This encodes CASSARQYNEQFF.

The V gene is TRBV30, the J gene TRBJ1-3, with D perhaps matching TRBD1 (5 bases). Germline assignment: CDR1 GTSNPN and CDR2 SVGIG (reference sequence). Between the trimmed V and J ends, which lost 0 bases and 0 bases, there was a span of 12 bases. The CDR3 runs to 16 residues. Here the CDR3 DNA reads TGTGCCTGGAGTGTAAGGGGTGGCAACTCTGGAAACACCATATATTTT. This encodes CAWSVRGGNSGNTIYF.

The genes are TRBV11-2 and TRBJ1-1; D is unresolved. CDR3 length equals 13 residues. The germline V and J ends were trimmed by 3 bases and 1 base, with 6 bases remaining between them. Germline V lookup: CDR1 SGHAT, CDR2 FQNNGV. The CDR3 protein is CASSFGSNTEAFF. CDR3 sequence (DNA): TGTGCCAGCAGCTTCGGATCGAACACTGAAGCTTTCTTT.

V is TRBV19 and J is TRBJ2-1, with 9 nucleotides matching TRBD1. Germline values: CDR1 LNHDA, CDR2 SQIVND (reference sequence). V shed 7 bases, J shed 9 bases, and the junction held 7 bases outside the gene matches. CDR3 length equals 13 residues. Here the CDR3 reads CASTDRGGFEQFF. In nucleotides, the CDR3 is TGTGCCAGTACGGACAGGGGAGGATTTGAGCAGTTCTTC.

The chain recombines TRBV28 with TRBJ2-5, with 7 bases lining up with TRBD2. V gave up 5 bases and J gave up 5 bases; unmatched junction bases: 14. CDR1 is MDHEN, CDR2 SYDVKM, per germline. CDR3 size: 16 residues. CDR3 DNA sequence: TGTGCCAGCAGTCCTCGCCGACTAGCTGTGGGCGAGACCCAGTACTTC. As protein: CASSPRRLAVGETQYF.

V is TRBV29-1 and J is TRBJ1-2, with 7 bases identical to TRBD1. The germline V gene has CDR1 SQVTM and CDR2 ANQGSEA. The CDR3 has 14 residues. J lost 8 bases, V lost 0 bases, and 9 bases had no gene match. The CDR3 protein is CSVEDTTGEEGYTF. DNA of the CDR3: TGCAGCGTTGAAGATACTACAGGGGAGGAGGGCTACACCTTC.

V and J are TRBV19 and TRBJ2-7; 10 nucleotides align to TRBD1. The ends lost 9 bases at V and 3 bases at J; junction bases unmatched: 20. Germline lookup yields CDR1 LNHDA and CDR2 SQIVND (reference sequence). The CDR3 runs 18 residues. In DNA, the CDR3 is TGTGCCAGCCCCCCATATGAGGACAGGGGGGATTTGCGCTACGAGCAGTACTTC. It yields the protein CASPPYEDRGDLRYEQYF.

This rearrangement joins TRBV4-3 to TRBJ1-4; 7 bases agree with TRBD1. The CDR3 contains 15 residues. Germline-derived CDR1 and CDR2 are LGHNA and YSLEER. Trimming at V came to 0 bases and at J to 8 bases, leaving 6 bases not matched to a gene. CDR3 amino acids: CASSQENRGWEKLFF. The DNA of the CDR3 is TGCGCCAGCAGCCAAGAGAACAGGGGCTGGGAAAAACTGTTTTTT.

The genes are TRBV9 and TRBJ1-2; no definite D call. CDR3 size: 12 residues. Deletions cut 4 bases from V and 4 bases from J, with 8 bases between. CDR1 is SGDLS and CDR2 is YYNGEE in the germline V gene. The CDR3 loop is CASSPSGYGYTF. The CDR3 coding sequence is TGTGCCAGCAGCCCCTCGGGCTATGGCTACACCTTC.

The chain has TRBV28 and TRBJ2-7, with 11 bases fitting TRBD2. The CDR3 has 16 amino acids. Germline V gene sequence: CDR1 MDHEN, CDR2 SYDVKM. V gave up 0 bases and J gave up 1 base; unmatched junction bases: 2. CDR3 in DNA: TGTGCCAGCAGTTTATGGGGGACTAGCGGATCCTACGAGCAGTACTTC. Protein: CASSLWGTSGSYEQYF.